This entry lists 31 T cell receptor beta chains sequenced from one sample in a study of shared clonotypes between healthy human individuals. The data were produced by immunoSEQ multiplex PCR, yet TCRdb's version contains in-frame clones alone and is incomplete. Of roughly 680,000 clones listed, over 55% are singletons. Sequencing was carried out using memory CD4+ T cells sorted from blood. Described subset: CD45RA-negative fraction. The receptors shown here come from a woman in her twenties or thirties in good health.

In the case of this clone: Different DNA sequences within this sample yield the same CDR3. The chain recombines TRBV18 with TRBJ2-5, with a tentative D call TRBD2 (6 bases). Trimming stripped 3 bases from V and 2 bases from J, with 7 bases between. CDR1 KGHSH and CDR2 LQKENI come from the germline V gene. There are 13 residues in the CDR3. The DNA for the CDR3 is TGTGCCAGCTCACCGGGACTTCAAGAGACCCAGTACTTC. Residues: CASSPGLQETQYF.

The chain uses TRBV7-2 and TRBJ1-5; 10 nucleotides agree with TRBD1. CDR3 length: 16 residues. The germline CDR1 and CDR2 sequences are SGHTA and FQGNSA. The V and J ends lost 3 bases and 6 bases, in that order; junction bases with no gene match: 8. The CDR3 DNA follows: TGTGCCAGCAGCTTTCTACCGGGACAGGGGTTTCAGCCCCAGCATTTT. Its protein is CASSFLPGQGFQPQHF.

The J gene is TRBJ2-3, the V gene TRBV5-1; 9 nucleotides agree with TRBD2. Trimming cost V 4 bases and J 4 bases; bases outside gene matches: 10. CDR1 and CDR2 (germline): SGHRS, YFSETQ. This CDR3 is built from 16 residues. The CDR3 here is CASSRTSAERPDTQYF. The DNA of the CDR3 is TGCGCCAGCAGCCGGACTAGCGCGGAGAGGCCAGATACGCAGTATTTT.

The V gene is TRBV27, the J gene TRBJ2-7; possible D gene TRBD2, 5 bases. The V gene lost 6 bases and the J gene lost 6 bases, with 21 bases spanning the gap. Per the germline V gene, CDR1 is MNHEY and CDR2 is SMNVEV (reference sequence). This CDR3 has 15 amino acids. The CDR3 DNA sequence: TGTGCCAGCAGGATAAGTAGCGAATTTGGGTCCGAGCAGTACTTC. Its protein product is CASRISSEFGSEQYF.

This clone showed up just a few times. The V call is TRBV9, the J call TRBJ1-4, with 9 bases lining up with TRBD1. Trimming removed 4 bases from V and 8 bases from J; junction bases left unmatched: 6. Germline CDR1 SGDLS, CDR2 YYNGEE. There are 14 residues in the CDR3. CDR3 region: CASSPRTGVEKLFF. CDR3 DNA: TGTGCCAGCAGCCCAAGGACAGGGGTCGAAAAACTGTTTTTT.

This chain connects TRBV11-2 to TRBJ2-1; possibly TRBD1 for D (5 bases). Germline V gives CDR1 SGHAT, CDR2 FQNNGV. V was trimmed by 3 bases and J by 3 bases, leaving 12 bases between them. The CDR3 sequence is 15 residues long. CDR3 amino acids: CASSFSGSNYNEQFF. The CDR3 DNA reads TGTGCCAGCAGCTTCTCAGGGTCCAACTACAATGAGCAGTTCTTC.

The rearrangement uses TRBV11-2 and TRBJ2-1; TRBD2 matches at 11 bases. CDR1 is SGHAT, CDR2 FQNNGV, per germline. V lost 4 bases, J lost 1 base, and 6 bases stayed unmatched. CDR3 length: 17 residues. The CDR3 protein is CASSSQLAGVSYNEQFF. Written as DNA, the CDR3 is TGTGCCAGCAGCTCTCAACTAGCGGGAGTTTCCTACAATGAGCAGTTCTTC.

The sample holds a few counts of this clone. J is TRBJ2-3 and V is TRBV19, with a possible D match to TRBD1 (5 bases). Trimming removed 1 base at V and 4 bases at J, with 9 bases between. This CDR3 spans 14 amino acids. Germline CDR1 and CDR2: LNHDA and SQIVND (reference sequence). CDR3 region: CASSIGEGADTQYF. The CDR3 DNA follows: TGTGCCAGTAGTATAGGTGAAGGGGCAGATACGCAGTATTTT.

Turning to this clone: This sample also contains other DNA sequences that code for the same CDR3. V usage is TRBV5-4 and J usage is TRBJ2-7; 7 nucleotides align to TRBD2. The ends lost 0 bases at V and 0 bases at J; junction bases unmatched: 0. Germline V gene data show CDR1 as SGHNT and CDR2 as YYREEE (reference sequence). This CDR3 has 14 residues. The CDR3 here is CASSLGGSSYEQYF. The CDR3 coding sequence is TGTGCCAGCAGCTTGGGCGGGAGCTCCTACGAGCAGTACTTC.

This clone turned up a few times. The V and J genes are TRBV30 and TRBJ2-3, with TRBD1 matching over 10 bases. The CDR3 runs to 15 residues. Germline CDR1 reads GTSNPN; CDR2 reads SVGIG (reference sequence). V lost 3 bases and J lost 6; bases outside the gene matches: 9. CDR3: CAWRSGTGEFDTQYF. For the CDR3, the DNA is TGTGCCTGGAGGTCCGGGACAGGGGAGTTCGATACGCAGTATTTT.

The chain recombines TRBV11-1 with TRBJ2-4, with 11 bases that match TRBD2. In germline, CDR1 is SGHAT, CDR2 FQDESV (reference sequence). This CDR3 region has 14 residues. V shed 0 bases, J shed 9 bases, and the junction held 1 base outside the gene matches. DNA of the CDR3: TGTGCCAGCAGCTTAGCAGGACTAGCGGGCATTCAGTACTTC. Protein product: CASSLAGLAGIQYF.

On this clone: This sample also contains other DNA sequences that code for the same CDR3. V gene TRBV5-1 combines with J gene TRBJ2-1; possibly TRBD1 for D (6 bases). In germline, CDR1 is SGHRS, CDR2 YFSETQ. CDR3 length: 15 amino acids. V was clipped by 0 bases and J by 4 bases, with 11 bases between them. The CDR3 loop is CASSLASGEYNEQFF. The CDR3 DNA reads TGCGCCAGCAGCTTGGCGTCAGGGGAGTACAATGAGCAGTTCTTC.

There are a few counts of this clone. This chain uses TRBV18 with TRBJ1-5; 7 bases align to TRBD1. The trim removed 3 bases at V and 5 bases at J, leaving 4 bases unmatched. This CDR3 region has 14 residues. The germline CDR1 and CDR2 sequences are KGHSH and LQKENI. This chain's CDR3 is CASSPDREYQPQHF. The CDR3 nucleotides read TGTGCCAGCTCACCCGACAGGGAATATCAGCCCCAGCATTTT.

The chain has TRBV7-9 and TRBJ1-4, with 8 bases aligning to TRBD1. V lost 2 bases and J lost 11; bases outside the gene matches: 10. CDR3 size: 15 residues. CDR1 is SEHNR and CDR2 is FQNEAQ in the germline V gene (reference sequence). CDR3 bases: TGTGCCAGCAGCTTACAGGGGGCCACCTCGGCGAAACTGTTTTTT. The encoded protein is CASSLQGATSAKLFF.

This chain joins TRBV28 and TRBJ1-1; D is possibly TRBD1 (6 bases). The CDR3 is 14 residues long. CDR1 is MDHEN and CDR2 is SYDVKM in the germline V gene. The V and J ends lost 5 bases and 4 bases respectively, with 14 bases between them. The CDR3 reads CASSPPQGITEAFF. The CDR3 region has the DNA TGTGCCAGCAGTCCTCCACAGGGTATCACTGAAGCTTTCTTT.

The chain has TRBV5-4 and TRBJ2-2; possibly TRBD2 for D (5 bases). The CDR3 is 14 amino acids. V shed 5 bases and J shed 6 bases, with 14 bases lying between them. Germline V gene lookup returns CDR1 SGHNT and CDR2 YYREEE (reference sequence). Here the CDR3 reads CASSLRERSGELFF. CDR3 in DNA: TGTGCCAGCAGTTTGAGGGAGAGGTCCGGGGAGCTGTTTTTT.

The J gene is TRBJ1-5, the V gene TRBV29-1; TRBD1 aligns across 7 bases. The CDR3 totals 14 residues. Germline lookup yields CDR1 SQVTM and CDR2 ANQGSEA. The junction had 9 bases not matched to a gene; V was cut back by 6 bases and J by 4 bases. The CDR3, as DNA: TGCAGCGTCCAGACGACAGGGAGAAATCAGCCCCAGCATTTT. Its protein product is CSVQTTGRNQPQHF.

V is TRBV5-4 and J is TRBJ2-2; 14 bases line up with TRBD2. From germline, CDR1 is SGHNT and CDR2 YYREEE (reference sequence). V lost 2 bases to trimming and J lost 4 bases; unmatched junction nucleotides: 4. The CDR3 runs to 17 residues. The DNA of the CDR3 is TGTGCCAGCAGCTTCGGGACTAGCGGGAGTATCACCGGGGAGCTGTTTTTT. Protein sequence: CASSFGTSGSITGELFF.

This clone is a singleton in its sample. The chain joins TRBV19 to TRBJ2-7; D is unresolved. V gave up 3 bases and J gave up 0 bases, with 9 bases separating them. The CDR3 has 14 amino acids. CDR1 is LNHDA, CDR2 SQIVND, per germline (reference sequence). The CDR3 DNA reads TGTGCCAGTAGTATCCGCTACGACTCCTACGAGCAGTACTTC. This codes for CASSIRYDSYEQYF.

The gene calls are TRBV5-1 and TRBJ2-5; the match to TRBD1 covers 8 bases. The DNA end favors TRBJ2-7, so the J call may be wrong. The CDR3 consists of 15 residues. The V gene's germline CDR1 is SGHRS and CDR2 YFSETQ. This CDR3 reads CASSAWTGSVYEQYF. CDR3 bases: TGCGCCAGCAGCGCGTGGACAGGGTCGGTCTACGAGCAGTACTTC.

In regard to this clone: Other DNA sequences of this sample code for an identical CDR3. The gene calls are TRBV9 and TRBJ1-4, with D unclear. Between the trimmed V and J ends, which lost 0 bases and 0 bases, there was a span of 3 bases. CDR1 and CDR2 (germline): SGDLS, YYNGEE. The CDR3 has 14 residues. The CDR3 here is CASSVGSTNEKLFF. CDR3 in DNA: TGTGCCAGCAGCGTAGGCTCAACTAATGAAAAACTGTTTTTT.

The CDR3 bases are TGTGCCAGCAGCTTGGGACAGGGGGTTAGCAATCAGCCCCAGCATTTT. Translation: CASSLGQGVSNQPQHF. The chain recombines TRBV5-8 with TRBJ1-5, with TRBD1 identical over 9 bases. V trimming: 0 bases; J trimming: 0 bases; junction bases outside the gene matches: 1. This CDR3 contains 16 residues. Germline values: CDR1 SGHTS, CDR2 YDEGEE.

This chain connects TRBV2 to TRBJ2-1, with 8 bases that match TRBD2. The CDR3 spans 14 residues. Germline V lookup: CDR1 SNHLY, CDR2 FYNNEI. V lost 6 bases and J lost 3; bases outside the gene matches: 4. CDR3 amino acids: CASRPGGNYNEQFF. The CDR3 DNA reads as TGTGCCAGCAGACCGGGAGGGAACTACAATGAGCAGTTCTTC.

Notes on this clone: Other nucleotide sequences in the sample specify the same CDR3. V and J are TRBV30 and TRBJ2-5; D unresolved. V was cut by 0 bases and J by 1 base, with 9 bases left in between. CDR1 and CDR2 (germline): GTSNPN, SVGIG (reference sequence). This CDR3 comprises 14 residues. The CDR3 nucleotides are TGTGCCTGGAGTGTTGGTGGCTCCCAAGAGACCCAGTACTTC. Its protein product is CAWSVGGSQETQYF. Looking up the rest from reference TRBV30 and TRBJ2-5 gives the full variable domain: SQTIHQWPATLVQPVGSPLSLECTVEGTSNPNLYWYRQAAGRGLQLLFYSVGIGQISSEVPQNLSASRPQDRQFILSSKKLLLSDSGFYLCAWSVGGSQETQYFGPGTRLLVL.

The chain combines TRBV28 with TRBJ2-7; 9 positions agree with TRBD2. The germline V gene encodes CDR1 MDHEN and CDR2 SYDVKM. The CDR3 has 14 residues. The J segment lost 6 bases and the V segment lost 7 bases, leaving 10 bases of the junction unmatched. The CDR3 is CASKNAGGAGEQYF. In DNA form, the CDR3 reads TGTGCCAGCAAAAACGCGGGAGGGGCGGGCGAGCAGTACTTC.

The chain is built from TRBV27 and TRBJ2-7; D possibly uses TRBD1 or TRBD2 (5 bases each). Germline-derived CDR1 and CDR2 are MNHEY and SMNVEV (reference sequence). V gave up 7 bases and J gave up 3 bases, with 13 bases separating them. This CDR3 spans 13 amino acids. The chain's CDR3 is CASKLGTSYEQYF. The CDR3 nucleotides read TGTGCCAGCAAACTTGGGACGAGCTACGAGCAGTACTTC.

This clone was detected only a few times. The chain couples TRBV10-1 to TRBJ2-5; no reliable D call. Germline V gene data show CDR1 as WNHNN and CDR2 as SYGVQD (reference sequence). The length of the CDR3 is 15 residues. V was trimmed by 3 bases and J by 2 bases, leaving 13 bases between them. The CDR3 sequence: CASSEGQNNQETQYF. CDR3 nucleotide sequence: TGCGCCAGCAGTGAAGGCCAGAACAATCAAGAGACCCAGTACTTC.

The chain couples TRBV7-3 to TRBJ1-3; no clear D gene. The CDR3 length is 15 residues. Germline CDR1 reads SGHTA; CDR2 reads FQGTGA. The germline V and J ends were trimmed by 1 base and 2 bases, with 9 bases remaining between them. This chain's CDR3 is CASSLSGGTGNTIYF. The CDR3 DNA follows: TGTGCCAGCAGCTTAAGTGGAGGCACTGGAAACACCATATATTTT.

V gene TRBV30 combines with J gene TRBJ1-2; D is unclear. Germline values: CDR1 GTSNPN, CDR2 SVGIG (reference sequence). The V end lost 1 base, the J end lost 8 bases, and 8 bases lay between the germline ends. The CDR3 extends over 11 amino acids. The CDR3 DNA follows: TGTGCCTGGAGTGCCAGTGGCGGCTACACCTTC. Its protein is CAWSASGGYTF. Full variable domain (outside the CDR3, taken from reference TRBV30 and TRBJ1-2): SQTIHQWPATLVQPVGSPLSLECTVEGTSNPNLYWYRQAAGRGLQLLFYSVGIGQISSEVPQNLSASRPQDRQFILSSKKLLLSDSGFYLCAWSASGGYTFGSGTRLTVV.

This clone was counted only a few times. J is TRBJ2-1 and V is TRBV5-1; 9 bases line up with TRBD2. Germline loops: CDR1 SGHRS, CDR2 YFSETQ. Unmatched junction bases numbered 6, after V lost 0 bases and J lost 5 bases. This CDR3 has 16 amino acids. The CDR3 loop is CASSLAASGKDNEQFF. The CDR3 region has the DNA TGCGCCAGCAGCTTGGCCGCTAGCGGGAAGGACAATGAGCAGTTCTTC.

In DNA, the CDR3 is TGTGCCAGCAGCCGCGGCCGTGGGGAATACGAGCAGTACTTC. This translates into CASSRGRGEYEQYF. The chain combines TRBV6-6 with TRBJ2-5; D is unresolved. The DNA end is a closer match to TRBJ2-7, so the J assignment may be wrong. CDR1 MNHNY and CDR2 SVGAGI come from the germline V gene (reference sequence). The CDR3 sequence is 14 residues long.